This T cell receptor (beta chain) was identified in a study of immune evolution from preneoplasia to lung adenocarcinoma. Study-wide results and caveats: Top clone share appeared to fall from AAH through AIS, MIA, adenocarcinoma.

Produced via immunoSEQ multiplex PCR; TCRdb's table is partial and in-frame only. The table shows over 10,000 clones, with about 83% occurring only once. The CDR3 sequence is 13 residues long. Trimming took 7 bases from V and 4 from J, leaving 13 bases between them. Per germline, CDR1 MNHEY and CDR2 SVGAGI. Each case's diagnosis was confirmed by two pathologists on H&E. Macro-dissection enriched premalignant or tumor cells before nucleic acid extraction. To note about this clone: The antigen remains unidentified.

The sequencing sample was made of FFPE tissue from an adenomatous hyperplasia lung lesion. Documented subset: atypical adenomatous hyperplasia (AAH), lung preneoplasia. The TCR sequence derives from a person aged 50-75 years with lung adenocarcinoma. V usage is TRBV6-5 and J usage is TRBJ2-5; tentatively, D is TRBD1 (5 bases). CDR3 sequence: CASTPQGRETQYF. The CDR3 bases are TGTGCCAGCACCCCCCAGGGTCGAGAGACCCAGTACTTC.